The rows below give T cell receptor beta chains drawn from one sample of a study of shared clonotypes between healthy human individuals. The method was immunoSEQ multiplex PCR; TCRdb's version includes in-frame clones alone and lacks a portion of them. This sample has about 2 million clones, with roughly 94% found just once. Sequencing input: naive CD8+ T cells sorted from blood. Receptors originate from a man between 18 and 29 years old in good health. CDR3s include the opening cysteine and the closing phenylalanine or tryptophan. Each record gives: V gene, D gene, J gene, CDR3 protein. D genes are given only for firm matches.

TRBV6-1,-,TRBJ1-5,CASRADPYSNQPQHF
TRBV30,-,TRBJ1-1,CAWSVTAGWGTEAFF
TRBV6-1,-,TRBJ1-6,CASSESDGTGYNSPLHF
TRBV5-1,-,TRBJ2-7,CASSLSLAYEQYF
TRBV28,-,TRBJ2-1,CASSLLGQYNEQFF
TRBV30,-,TRBJ1-1,CAWGYEDLNTEAFF
TRBV27,-,TRBJ1-5,CASSGFSGGNQPQHF
TRBV7-9,TRBD1,TRBJ1-4,CASSPGQGTNEKLFF
TRBV7-8,TRBD2,TRBJ2-7,CASSFPSGPDFSYEQYF
TRBV25-1,-,TRBJ1-2,CASSSDLGNLGYTF
TRBV11-2,-,TRBJ2-7,CASSLVGTSYEQYF
TRBV10-1,-,TRBJ2-7,CASSESPEYEQYF
TRBV27,-,TRBJ2-7,CASSARVGLSYEQYF
TRBV5-5,-,TRBJ2-7,CASSFIYYEQYF
TRBV13,-,TRBJ1-1,CASSTSNTEAFF
TRBV6-1,-,TRBJ2-7,CASSRDMYEQYF
TRBV4-1,-,TRBJ2-7,CASSQDGFYEQYF
TRBV7-9,-,TRBJ2-7,CASSPDGYEQYF